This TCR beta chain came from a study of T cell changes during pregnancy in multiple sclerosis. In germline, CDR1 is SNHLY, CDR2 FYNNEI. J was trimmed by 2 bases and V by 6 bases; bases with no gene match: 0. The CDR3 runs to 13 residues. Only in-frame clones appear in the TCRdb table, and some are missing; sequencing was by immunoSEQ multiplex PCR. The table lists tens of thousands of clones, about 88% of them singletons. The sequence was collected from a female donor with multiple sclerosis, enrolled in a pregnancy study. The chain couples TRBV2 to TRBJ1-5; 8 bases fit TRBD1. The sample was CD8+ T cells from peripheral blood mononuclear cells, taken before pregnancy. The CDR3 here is CASRGQGNQPQHF. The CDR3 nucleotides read TGTGCCAGCAGGGGACAGGGCAATCAGCCCCAGCATTTT.